The clone carrying this T cell receptor (beta chain) was recorded at least ten times. Its antigen is undetermined. The read is 3 residues too short to cover the CDR3 end, so that end is filled in from the germline J gene. CDR1 SGHRS and CDR2 YFSETQ come from the germline V gene. This CDR3 contains 15 residues. These data originate in a study of T cell clonality in common variable immunodeficiency. Study conclusions and caveats: Shared TCRbeta clones were fewer between CVID subjects than controls.

Assay: immunoSEQ multiplex PCR; the TCRdb copy retains only in-frame clones and omits some. The data show approximately 40,000 clones, with none appearing a single time. Heparinized whole blood, roughly 4.5 to 9 ml, came from each donor. The receptor's source is a person aged 18 to 75 in good health. Sequencing was carried out using peripheral blood mononuclear cells. This chain connects TRBV5-1 to TRBJ1-2; D not resolved. The CDR3 here is CASSLAQSRLETYTF. CDR3 DNA, as far as it was read: TGCGCCAGCAGCTTGGCCCAATCGCGGCTAGAGACC.